This T cell receptor (beta chain) was sequenced for a study of shared clonotypes between healthy human individuals. General study results and limits: The study's rarefaction showed incomplete sorted-subset sequencing despite large depth.

About this clone itself: Its antigen is unknown.

This CDR3 is 14 amino acids long. The V and J ends lost 7 bases and 2 bases, in that order; junction bases with no gene match: 7. Germline V gives CDR1 SGHVS, CDR2 FQNEAQ. Assay: immunoSEQ multiplex PCR; the TCRdb copy retains only in-frame clones and omits some. The sample records roughly 810,000 clones, around 96% being singletons. Naivety among CD8 cells was defined by CD45RO negativity and positive CCR7 selection, thereby excluding terminally differentiated effector memory CD45RA+ cells. The TCR sequence derives from a man younger than 40 in good health. Material for sequencing was naive CD8+ T cells sorted from blood. The rearrangement uses TRBV7-8 and TRBJ1-2; 7 nucleotides match TRBD1. The DNA of the CDR3 is TGTGCCAGCACCGACAGGGTCGAGAACTATGGCTACACCTTC. It is translated as CASTDRVENYGYTF. Looking up the rest from reference TRBV7-8 and TRBJ1-2 gives the full variable domain: GAGVSQSPRYKVAKRGQDVALRCDPISGHVSLFWYQQALGQGPEFLTYFQNEAQLDKSGLPSDRFFAERPEGSVSTLKIQRTQQEDSAVYLCASTDRVENYGYTFGSGTRLTVV.